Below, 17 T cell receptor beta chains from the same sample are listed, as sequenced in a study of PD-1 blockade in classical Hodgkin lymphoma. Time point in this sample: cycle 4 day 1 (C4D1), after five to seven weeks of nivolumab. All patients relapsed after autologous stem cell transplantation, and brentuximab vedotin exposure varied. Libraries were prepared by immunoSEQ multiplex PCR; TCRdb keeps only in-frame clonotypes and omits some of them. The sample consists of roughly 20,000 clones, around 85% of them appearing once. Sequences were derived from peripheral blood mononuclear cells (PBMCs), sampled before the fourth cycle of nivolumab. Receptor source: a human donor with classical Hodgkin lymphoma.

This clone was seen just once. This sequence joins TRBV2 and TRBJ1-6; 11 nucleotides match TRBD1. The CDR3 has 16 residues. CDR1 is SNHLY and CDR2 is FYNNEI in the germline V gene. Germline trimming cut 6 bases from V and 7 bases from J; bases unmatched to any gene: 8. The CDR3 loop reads CASREGTGGWNSPLHF. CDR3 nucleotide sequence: TGTGCCAGCAGGGAGGGGACAGGGGGTTGGAATTCACCCCTCCACTTT.

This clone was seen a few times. The CDR3 loop is CASSHTPRGQVVMNQPQHF. For the CDR3, the DNA is TGTGCCAGTAGTCACACGCCCAGGGGGCAGGTGGTAATGAATCAGCCCCAGCATTTT. The genes are TRBV19 and TRBJ1-5; 8 bases are a match to TRBD1. CDR1 and CDR2 (germline): LNHDA, SQIVND (reference sequence). The J segment lost 4 bases and the V segment lost 5 bases, leaving 19 bases of the junction unmatched. The CDR3 spans 19 residues.

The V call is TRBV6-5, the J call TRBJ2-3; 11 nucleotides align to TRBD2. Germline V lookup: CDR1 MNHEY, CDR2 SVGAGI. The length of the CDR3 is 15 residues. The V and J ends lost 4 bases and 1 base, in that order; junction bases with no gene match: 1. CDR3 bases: TGTGCCAGCAGTTCGACTAGCGGGGGCACAGATACGCAGTATTTT. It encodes CASSSTSGGTDTQYF.

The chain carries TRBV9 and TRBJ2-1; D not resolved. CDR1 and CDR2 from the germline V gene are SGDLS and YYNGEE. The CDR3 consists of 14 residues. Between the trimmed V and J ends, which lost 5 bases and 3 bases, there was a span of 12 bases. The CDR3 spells CASSPVGSYNEQFF. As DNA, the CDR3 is TGTGCCAGCAGTCCCGTAGGTAGCTACAATGAGCAGTTCTTC.

CDR3 region: CASSSYSGGLKETQYF. DNA of the CDR3: TGTGCCAGCAGCTCGTACTCGGGGGGGCTTAAAGAGACCCAGTACTTC. V and J are TRBV4-2 and TRBJ2-5; 8 positions agree with TRBD2. Germline CDR1 LGHNA, CDR2 YNFKEQ. The CDR3 spans 16 residues. V lost 5 bases to trimming and J lost 3 bases; unmatched junction nucleotides: 11.

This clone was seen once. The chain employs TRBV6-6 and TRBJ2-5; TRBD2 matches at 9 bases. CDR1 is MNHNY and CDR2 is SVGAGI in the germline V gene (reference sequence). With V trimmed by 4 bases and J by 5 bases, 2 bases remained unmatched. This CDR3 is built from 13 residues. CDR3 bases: TGTGCCAGCAGTTGGAGCGGGAGGGAGACCCAGTACTTC. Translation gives CASSWSGRETQYF.

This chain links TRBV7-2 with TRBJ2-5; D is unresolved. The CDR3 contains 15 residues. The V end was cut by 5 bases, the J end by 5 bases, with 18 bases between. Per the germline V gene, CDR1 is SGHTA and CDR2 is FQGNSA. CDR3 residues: CASSPQTTTIETQYF. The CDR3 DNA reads TGTGCCAGCAGCCCACAGACCACTACCATCGAGACCCAGTACTTC.

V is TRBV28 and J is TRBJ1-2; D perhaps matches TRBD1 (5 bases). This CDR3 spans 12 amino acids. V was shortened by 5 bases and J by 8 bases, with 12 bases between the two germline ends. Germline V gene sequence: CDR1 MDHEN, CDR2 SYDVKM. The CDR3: CASSQQDRGYTF. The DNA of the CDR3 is TGTGCCAGCAGTCAACAGGATCGGGGCTACACCTTC.

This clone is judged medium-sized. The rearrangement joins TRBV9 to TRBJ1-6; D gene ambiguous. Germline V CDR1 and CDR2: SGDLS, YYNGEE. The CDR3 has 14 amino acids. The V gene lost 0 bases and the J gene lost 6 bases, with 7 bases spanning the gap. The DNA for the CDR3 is TGTGCCAGCAGCGTAGGGACCTCTAATTCACCCCTCCACTTT. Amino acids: CASSVGTSNSPLHF.

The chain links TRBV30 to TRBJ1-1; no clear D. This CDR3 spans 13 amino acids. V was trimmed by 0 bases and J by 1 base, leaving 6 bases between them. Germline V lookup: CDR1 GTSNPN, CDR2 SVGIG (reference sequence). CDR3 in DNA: TGTGCCTGGAGTGTACTGGAGAACACTGAAGCTTTCTTT. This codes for CAWSVLENTEAFF.

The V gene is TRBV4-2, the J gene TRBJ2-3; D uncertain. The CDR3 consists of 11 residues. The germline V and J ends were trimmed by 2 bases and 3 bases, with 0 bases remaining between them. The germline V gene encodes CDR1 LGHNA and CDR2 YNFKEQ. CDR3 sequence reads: CASSQTDTQYF. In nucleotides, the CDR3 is TGTGCCAGCAGCCAAACAGATACGCAGTATTTT.

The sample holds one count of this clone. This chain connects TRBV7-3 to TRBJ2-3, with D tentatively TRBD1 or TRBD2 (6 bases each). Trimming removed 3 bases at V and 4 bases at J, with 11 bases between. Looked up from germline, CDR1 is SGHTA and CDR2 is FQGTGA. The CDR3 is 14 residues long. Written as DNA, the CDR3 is TGTGCCAGCAGCTTTAATGGGGGGCCAGATACGCAGTATTTT. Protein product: CASSFNGGPDTQYF.

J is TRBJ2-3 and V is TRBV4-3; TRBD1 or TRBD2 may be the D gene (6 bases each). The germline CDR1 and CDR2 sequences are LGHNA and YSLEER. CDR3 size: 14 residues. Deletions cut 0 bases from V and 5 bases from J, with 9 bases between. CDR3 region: CASSQDRGRDTQYF. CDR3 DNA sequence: TGCGCCAGCAGCCAAGATCGGGGGCGAGATACGCAGTATTTT.

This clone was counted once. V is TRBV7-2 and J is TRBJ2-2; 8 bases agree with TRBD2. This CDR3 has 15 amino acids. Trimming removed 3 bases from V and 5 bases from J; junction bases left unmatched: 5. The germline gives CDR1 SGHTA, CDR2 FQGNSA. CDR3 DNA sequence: TGTGCCAGCAGCTTGAGGACGGGAGGGACCGGGGAGCTGTTTTTT. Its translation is CASSLRTGGTGELFF.

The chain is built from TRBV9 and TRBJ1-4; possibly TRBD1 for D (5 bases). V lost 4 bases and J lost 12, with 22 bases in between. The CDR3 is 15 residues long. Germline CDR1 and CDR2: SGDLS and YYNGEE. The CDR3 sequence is CASSLEAITGGELFF. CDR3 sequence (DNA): TGTGCCAGCAGCTTAGAAGCGATCACCGGGGGGGAACTGTTTTTT.

CDR3 nucleotide sequence: TGTGCCAGCAGTTCGGACTACTCTGGAAACACCATATATTTT. Its protein is CASSSDYSGNTIYF. The chain uses TRBV6-5 and TRBJ1-3; unclear D gene. CDR1 and CDR2 from the germline V gene are MNHEY and SVGAGI. The CDR3 length is 14 residues. Trimming removed 4 bases at V and 0 bases at J, with 7 bases between.

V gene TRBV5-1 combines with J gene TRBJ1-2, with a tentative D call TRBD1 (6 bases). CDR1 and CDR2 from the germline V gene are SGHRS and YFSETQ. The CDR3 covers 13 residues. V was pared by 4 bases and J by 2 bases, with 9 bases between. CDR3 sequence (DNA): TGCGCCAGCAGCGGGACACAAAACTATGGCTACACCTTC. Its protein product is CASSGTQNYGYTF.